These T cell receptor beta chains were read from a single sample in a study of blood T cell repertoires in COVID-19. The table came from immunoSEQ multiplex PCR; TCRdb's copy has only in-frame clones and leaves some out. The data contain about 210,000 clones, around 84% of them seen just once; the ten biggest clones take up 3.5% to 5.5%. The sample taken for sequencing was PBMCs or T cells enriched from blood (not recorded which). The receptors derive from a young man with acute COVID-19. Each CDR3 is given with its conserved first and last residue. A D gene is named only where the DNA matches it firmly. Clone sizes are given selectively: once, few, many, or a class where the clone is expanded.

TGTGCCAGCAGTTTAGGGGTTGGCTATGGCTACACCTTC,CASSLGVGYGYTF,TRBJ1-2,.,.,TRBV6-5
TGTGCCAGCAGACTTTCCTCTAGCGTTAACGAGCAGTACTTC,CASRLSSSVNEQYF,TRBJ2-7,.,.,TRBV6-6
TGTGCCAGCCGGCTGGACAGGGGGCCGTCAGGTGGCTACACCTTC,CASRLDRGPSGGYTF,TRBJ1-2,.,TRBD1,TRBV5-5
TGTGCCAGCAGCCAAGATCTTCTGACAGGGGTTCGGTTTTCGGGCTACACCTTC,CASSQDLLTGVRFSGYTF,TRBJ1-2,.,TRBD1,TRBV3-1/TRBV3-2
TGTGCCAGCAGCTTAGGACAGGCTGTGAACACTGAAGCTTTCTTT,CASSLGQAVNTEAFF,TRBJ1-1,.,.,TRBV7-2
TGTGCCAGTAGGAGGGACACTCTGAACACCGGGGAGCTGTTTTTT,CASRRDTLNTGELFF,TRBJ2-2,.,.,TRBV19
TGTGCCAGTAGTAAGGGGGCTGGCGAGACCCAGTACTTC,CASSKGAGETQYF,TRBJ2-5,.,TRBD1,TRBV19
TGTGCCAGCAGCTTAGCGGTGACTAGTTTGGAGACCCAGTACTTC,CASSLAVTSLETQYF,TRBJ2-5,.,.,TRBV7-7
TGTGCCAGCAGCCGACAGGGGATCGGGGAGCTGTTTTTT,CASSRQGIGELFF,TRBJ2-2,.,TRBD1,TRBV3-1/TRBV3-2
TGTGCCAGCAGCCAACCGACGGGAGTGGGAAAAGCTTTCTTT,CASSQPTGVGKAFF,TRBJ1-1,.,.,TRBV3-1/TRBV3-2
TGTGCCAGCAGCCAAGGGACAGGGCCCTACGAGCAGTACTTC,CASSQGTGPYEQYF,TRBJ2-7,once,TRBD1,TRBV7-3
TGCGCCAGCAGCTTGGGTTCGGGGACAGGGGTAATCTACGAGCAGTACTTC,CASSLGSGTGVIYEQYF,TRBJ2-7,.,TRBD1,TRBV5-1
TGTGCCACAAGGCGGGACAGGAATTCACCCCTCCACTTT,CATRRDRNSPLHF,TRBJ1-6,.,TRBD1,TRBV24-1
TGCGCCAGCAGCTTGGAAATTAGCGGGGGGGTTTTAAATGAGCAGTTCTTC,CASSLEISGGVLNEQFF,TRBJ2-1,.,TRBD2,TRBV5-1
TGTGCCAGCACCGACCGGGGGCAGCCCCAGCATTTT,CASTDRGQPQHF,TRBJ1-5,.,.,TRBV12-3/TRBV12-4
TGTGCCAGCAGCTCCCCTAGCGCCGGGGAGCTGTTTTTT,CASSSPSAGELFF,TRBJ2-2,.,.,TRBV14
TGTGCCAGCAGCAAAATGACAGGGGACTCGGGGGGCTACACCTTC,CASSKMTGDSGGYTF,TRBJ1-2,.,TRBD1,TRBV5-4
TGTGCCAGCAGCTTGATGGCCCTTGAGGCCGGGGAGCTGTTTTTT,CASSLMALEAGELFF,TRBJ2-2,.,.,TRBV7-2
TGCGCCAGCGAGGGACAGGGGACTGAAGCTTTCTTT,CASEGQGTEAFF,TRBJ1-1,.,TRBD1,TRBV4-1
TGTGCCACCGGGACATTCCCGTCACCCCTCCACTTT,CATGTFPSPLHF,TRBJ1-6,.,.,TRBV6-5
TGTGCCAGCAGCTTCGACAGGGGCTATAATTCACCCCTCCACTTT,CASSFDRGYNSPLHF,TRBJ1-6,.,TRBD1,TRBV7-2
TGTGCCAGCAGTTTATCCGGGTCCTCCTACGAGCAGTACTTC,CASSLSGSSYEQYF,TRBJ2-7,once,.,TRBV27
TGTGCCAGCTCACCGACAGGGCAAGAGACCCAGTACTTC,CASSPTGQETQYF,TRBJ2-5,.,TRBD1,TRBV18